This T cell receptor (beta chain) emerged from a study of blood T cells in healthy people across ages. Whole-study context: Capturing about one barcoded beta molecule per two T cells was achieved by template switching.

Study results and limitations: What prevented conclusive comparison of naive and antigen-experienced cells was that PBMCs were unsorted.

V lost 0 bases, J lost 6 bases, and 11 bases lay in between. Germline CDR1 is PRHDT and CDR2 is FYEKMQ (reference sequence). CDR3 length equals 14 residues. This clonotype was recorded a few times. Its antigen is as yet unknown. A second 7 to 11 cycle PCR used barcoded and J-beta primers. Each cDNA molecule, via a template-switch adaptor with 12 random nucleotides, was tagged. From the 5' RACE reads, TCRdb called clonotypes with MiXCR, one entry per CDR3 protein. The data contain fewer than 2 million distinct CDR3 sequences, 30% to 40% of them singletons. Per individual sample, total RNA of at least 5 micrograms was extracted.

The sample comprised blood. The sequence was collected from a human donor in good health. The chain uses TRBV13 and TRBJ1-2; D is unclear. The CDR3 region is CASSLGIGLNGYTF. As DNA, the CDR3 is TGTGCCAGCAGCTTAGGTATAGGGTTGAATGGCTACACCTTC.